The present entry profiles one TCR beta chain with its context. This sample stems from a study of spatial heterogeneity in lung cancer. TCRdb reanalysed the 5' RACE reads using MiXCR and keeps one entry per CDR3 protein. The table lists approximately 44,000 distinct CDR3 sequences, approximately 15% of them singletons. Deletions cut 4 bases from V and 7 bases from J, with 14 bases between. CDR3 length equals 15 residues. CDR1 and CDR2 (germline): SGHTA, FQGNSA. Time point: sample taken at primary tumor resection. This clonotype was sampled from a male donor with early-stage non-small cell lung cancer. V usage is TRBV7-2 and J usage is TRBJ1-6; D not resolved. The source material was PBMCs, sampled at surgery. CDR3 region: CASSYGEVRNSPLHF. The CDR3 region has the DNA TGTGCCAGCAGCTACGGAGAGGTCCGAAATTCACCCCTCCACTTT.